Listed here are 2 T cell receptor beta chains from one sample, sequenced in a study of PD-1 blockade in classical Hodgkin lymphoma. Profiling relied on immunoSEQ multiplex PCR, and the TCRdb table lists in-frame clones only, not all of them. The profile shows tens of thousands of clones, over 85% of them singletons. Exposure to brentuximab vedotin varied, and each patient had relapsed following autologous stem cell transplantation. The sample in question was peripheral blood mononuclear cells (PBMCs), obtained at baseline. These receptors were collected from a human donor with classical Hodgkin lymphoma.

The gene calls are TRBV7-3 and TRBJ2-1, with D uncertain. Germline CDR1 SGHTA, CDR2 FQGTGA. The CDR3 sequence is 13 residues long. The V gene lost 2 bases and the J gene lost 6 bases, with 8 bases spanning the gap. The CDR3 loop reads CASSLGSANEQFF. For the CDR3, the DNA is TGTGCCAGCAGCTTAGGTTCCGCCAATGAGCAGTTCTTC. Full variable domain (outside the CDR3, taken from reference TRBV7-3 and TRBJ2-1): GAGVSQTPSNKVTEKGKYVELRCDPISGHTALYWYRQSLGQGPEFLIYFQGTGAADDSGLPNDRFFAVRPEGSVSTLKIQRTERGDSAVYLCASSLGSANEQFFGPGTRLTVL.

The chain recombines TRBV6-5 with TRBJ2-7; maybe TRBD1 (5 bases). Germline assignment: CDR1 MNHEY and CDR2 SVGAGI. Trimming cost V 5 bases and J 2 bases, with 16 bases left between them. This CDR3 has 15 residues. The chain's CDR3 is CASSPQGSRAYEQYF. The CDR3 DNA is TGTGCCAGCAGTCCCCAGGGCTCCCGCGCCTACGAGCAGTACTTC.